This T cell receptor (beta chain) originates from a study of blood T cell repertoires in COVID-19. Study details: In each case, the material was cDNA or gDNA derived from T cells, B-cell-depleted T cells, or PBMCs.

This CDR3 region has 14 residues. V dropped 10 bases and J dropped 7; count of bases not matched to a gene: 10. Per germline, CDR1 MNHEY and CDR2 SMNVEV (reference sequence). This clone was detected a few times. In the authors' workflow: For nucleated cells, counts were estimated from reference gene primer amplification. Sequencing was performed with immunoSEQ multiplex PCR; in TCRdb, only in-frame clones are kept and a portion is missing. V and J calls and clone size are given by that table; D and trimming were obtained from the DNA. Of roughly 53,000 clones detected, about 76% appear once; the ten largest clones hold around 43%.

The TCR originated in a man aged 65 to 85 with active or convalescent COVID-19. The J gene is TRBJ1-6, the V gene TRBV27, with TRBD1 matching over 7 bases. The sequenced material came from peripheral blood. CDR3 sequence: CATRAGQINSPLHF. The CDR3 coding sequence is TGTGCCACCCGTGCGGGACAGATCAATTCACCCCTCCACTTT.